The 23 T cell receptor beta chains listed next were all sequenced from one sample in a study of lymphopenia after photon versus proton radiotherapy. The repertoire was sequenced with immunoSEQ multiplex PCR; TCRdb's copy has only in-frame clones and lacks some. The repertoire includes about 61,000 clones, about 86% of them detected once, and about 2.5% sits in the top ten. This specimen was peripheral blood, taken from a patient treated with photon-based radiotherapy. The receptors come from a man aged 35 to 55 with gastric cancer.

CDR3 nucleotides: TGCGCCAGCATCGAACAGGAGAAAAACTATAATTCACCCCTCCACTTT. Translated, it gives CASIEQEKNYNSPLHF. This chain connects TRBV23-1 to TRBJ1-6; D may be TRBD1 (5 bases). TRBV23-1 is recorded as an ORF, its role being uncertain. V was cut by 7 bases and J by 3 bases, with 16 bases left in between. The CDR3 is 16 residues long.

The rearrangement links TRBV11-2 to TRBJ2-1, with D unresolved. Trimming took off 4 bases at V and 4 bases at J, with 8 bases between the two ends. CDR1 and CDR2 from the germline V gene are SGHAT and FQNNGV. The CDR3 is 13 residues long. The CDR3 region has the DNA TGTGCCAGCAGCTCTGCCCTGTACAATGAGCAGTTCTTC. The encoded protein is CASSSALYNEQFF.

The rearrangement joins TRBV7-3 to TRBJ1-2; possible D gene TRBD1, 5 bases. CDR1 SGHTA and CDR2 FQGTGA come from the germline V gene. The CDR3 totals 12 residues. V gave up 5 bases and J gave up 7 bases, with 11 bases separating them. The CDR3 sequence is CASSLGDGGYTF. CDR3 nucleotides: TGTGCCAGCAGCCTAGGGGACGGTGGCTACACCTTC.

Only a few counts were recorded for this clone. The chain has TRBV2 and TRBJ1-6; 7 bases are shared with TRBD1. This CDR3 is built from 15 residues. CDR1 and CDR2 from the germline V gene are SNHLY and FYNNEI. V lost 6 bases to trimming and J lost 6 bases; unmatched junction nucleotides: 8. The CDR3 loop reads CASRPGGQTNSPLHF. The CDR3 bases are TGTGCCAGCAGGCCTGGGGGACAGACTAATTCACCCCTCCACTTT.

The V and J genes are TRBV30 and TRBJ1-1; 7 nucleotides line up with TRBD1. V shed 7 bases and J 1 base; nucleotides not matched to a gene: 0. Germline values: CDR1 GTSNPN, CDR2 SVGIG (reference sequence). This CDR3 has 11 amino acids. Written as DNA, the CDR3 is TGTGCCTCAGGGGGGAACACTGAAGCTTTCTTT. Its translation: CASGGNTEAFF.

This chain joins TRBV18 and TRBJ2-2, with D hard to call. Germline CDR1 KGHSH, CDR2 LQKENI. The germline V and J ends were trimmed by 1 base and 1 base, with 4 bases remaining between them. The CDR3 is 14 amino acids. As DNA, the CDR3 is TGTGCCAGCTCACCACAGATGAACACCGGGGAGCTGTTTTTT. This translates into CASSPQMNTGELFF.

This chain joins TRBV5-1 and TRBJ2-1, with TRBD2 matching over 10 bases. The trim removed 0 bases at V and 4 bases at J, leaving 1 base unmatched. From germline, CDR1 is SGHRS and CDR2 YFSETQ. The CDR3 extends over 15 amino acids. CDR3 nucleotides: TGCGCCAGCAGCTTGGCTAGCGGGAGATACAATGAGCAGTTCTTC. Amino acid sequence: CASSLASGRYNEQFF.

The chain combines TRBV9 with TRBJ1-2; D is unclear. The V gene lost 3 bases and the J gene lost 5 bases, with 14 bases spanning the gap. This CDR3 comprises 14 residues. Germline CDR1 is SGDLS and CDR2 is YYNGEE. In nucleotides, the CDR3 is TGTGCCAGCAGCGCCCGTAGCCTGGGGTATGGCTACACCTTC. This encodes CASSARSLGYGYTF.

This clone came up a few times. This sequence joins TRBV2 and TRBJ1-2, with D tentatively TRBD1 (5 bases). The CDR3 is made up of 14 amino acids. The V and J ends lost 2 bases and 4 bases respectively, with 11 bases between them. The germline V gene encodes CDR1 SNHLY and CDR2 FYNNEI. The CDR3 reads CASSERGVGYGYTF. The CDR3 nucleotides read TGTGCCAGCAGTGAACGGGGGGTGGGCTATGGCTACACCTTC.

The chain carries TRBV9 and TRBJ2-1; perhaps TRBD2 as D (5 bases). Trimming pared 6 bases from V and 0 bases from J, leaving 13 bases between. The CDR3 extends over 15 amino acids. CDR1 is SGDLS and CDR2 is YYNGEE in the germline V gene. As DNA, the CDR3 is TGTGCCAGCACCATGGGTGGGAGCTCCTACAATGAGCAGTTCTTC. Its protein product is CASTMGGSSYNEQFF.

V is TRBV5-4 and J is TRBJ1-1; D gene unclear. This CDR3 is built from 13 residues. The germline CDR1 and CDR2 sequences are SGHNT and YYREEE (reference sequence). V lost 4 bases and J lost 0, with 7 bases in between. DNA of the CDR3: TGTGCCAGCAGCATCGGGATGAACACTGAAGCTTTCTTT. This encodes CASSIGMNTEAFF. Combining the CDR3 with reference TRBV5-4 and TRBJ1-1 gives the whole variable domain ETGVTQSPTHLIKTRGQQVTLRCSSQSGHNTVSWYQQALGQGPQFIFQYYREEENGRGNFPPRFSGLQFPNYSSELNVNALELDDSALYLCASSIGMNTEAFFGQGTRLTVV.

V is TRBV30 and J is TRBJ2-1; unclear D gene. Trimming cost V 0 bases and J 10 bases, with 13 bases left between them. This CDR3 is 13 amino acids long. CDR1 is GTSNPN and CDR2 is SVGIG in the germline V gene (reference sequence). The CDR3 DNA follows: TGTGCCTGGAGTGTATTGATAGCCGGCGAGCAGTTCTTC. It translates to CAWSVLIAGEQFF. The variable domain in full, completed from reference TRBV30 and TRBJ2-1, reads SQTIHQWPATLVQPVGSPLSLECTVEGTSNPNLYWYRQAAGRGLQLLFYSVGIGQISSEVPQNLSASRPQDRQFILSSKKLLLSDSGFYLCAWSVLIAGEQFFGPGTRLTVL.

This clone has only a few counts. V gene TRBV9 combines with J gene TRBJ1-1; D call uncertain. In germline, CDR1 is SGDLS, CDR2 YYNGEE. This CDR3 is built from 13 residues. Trimming removed 0 bases at V and 1 base at J, with 4 bases between. The CDR3 here is CASSVVSNTEAFF. For the CDR3, the DNA is TGTGCCAGCAGCGTAGTGTCGAACACTGAAGCTTTCTTT. The full variable domain, completed using reference TRBV9 and TRBJ1-1, is DSGVTQTPKHLITATGQRVTLRCSPRSGDLSVYWYQQSLDQGLQFLIQYYNGEERAKGNILERFSAQQFPDLHSELNLSSLELGDSALYFCASSVVSNTEAFFGQGTRLTVV.

The chain has TRBV5-5 and TRBJ2-2; 10 bases agree with TRBD2. CDR1 and CDR2 (germline): SGHKS, YYEKEE (reference sequence). The V and J ends lost 4 bases and 1 base, in that order; junction bases with no gene match: 10. The CDR3 sequence is 18 residues long. CDR3 residues: CASSERGGLLGNTGELFF. The CDR3 coding sequence is TGTGCCAGCAGCGAGCGGGGGGGCCTTTTAGGGAACACCGGGGAGCTGTTTTTT.

This chain uses TRBV28 with TRBJ1-4, with D unresolved. Germline CDR1 reads MDHEN; CDR2 reads SYDVKM. The CDR3 spans 14 residues. Trimming cost V 2 bases and J 7 bases, with 11 bases left between them. The CDR3 is CASSLGWIGEKLFF. DNA of the CDR3: TGTGCCAGCAGTTTAGGGTGGATAGGTGAAAAACTGTTTTTT.

Written as DNA, the CDR3 is TGTGCCAGCTTAGGTACAGCCGAGCTCAATAGCAATCAGCCCCAGCATTTT. Its protein is CASLGTAELNSNQPQHF. This sequence joins TRBV5-5 and TRBJ1-5; D remains unclear. This CDR3 comprises 17 residues. Germline CDR1 SGHKS, CDR2 YYEKEE (reference sequence). With 7 bases removed from V and 0 bases from J, the gap between germline ends came to 20 bases.

Here the CDR3 reads CASSLLSMNTEAFF. The CDR3 DNA is TGTGCCAGCAGCTTATTATCAATGAACACTGAAGCTTTCTTT. This chain uses TRBV7-2 with TRBJ1-1; no reliable D call. Trimming left V 2 bases short and J 0 bases short, with 7 bases between. CDR1 is SGHTA and CDR2 is FQGNSA in the germline V gene. The CDR3 runs to 14 residues.

This clone was seen only once. The chain combines TRBV14 with TRBJ1-2, with D maybe TRBD1 (5 bases). Trimming removed 1 base at V and 2 bases at J, with 11 bases between. CDR1 is SGHDN, CDR2 FVKESK, per germline. This CDR3 is 15 amino acids long. The CDR3 DNA reads TGTGCCAGCAGCCAAGTCCAGGGCTGGAACTATGGCTACACCTTC. As protein: CASSQVQGWNYGYTF.

The chain carries TRBV15 and TRBJ1-5, with 10 bases that match TRBD1. Unmatched junction bases numbered 4, after V lost 5 bases and J lost 6 bases. CDR1 and CDR2 (germline): LNHNV, YYDKDF (reference sequence). This CDR3 has 14 residues. This CDR3 reads CATSSGDRGQPQHF. DNA for the CDR3: TGTGCCACCAGCTCCGGGGACAGGGGTCAGCCCCAGCATTTT.

V is TRBV6-1 and J is TRBJ1-5; D is possibly TRBD1 (5 bases). CDR1 and CDR2 (germline): MNHNS, SASEGT. CDR3 length: 14 residues. The V and J ends lost 1 base and 9 bases respectively, with 13 bases between them. CDR3 amino acids: CASSEVRARGPQHF. CDR3 DNA: TGTGCCAGCAGTGAAGTCAGGGCTCGAGGGCCCCAGCATTTT.

This chain connects TRBV4-1 to TRBJ2-7, with D perhaps TRBD1 (5 bases). Per the germline V gene, CDR1 is MGHRA and CDR2 is YSYEKL. The CDR3 spans 13 residues. Trimming took 0 bases from V and 2 from J, leaving 5 bases between them. CDR3 loop: CASSQEGPYEQYF. DNA for the CDR3: TGCGCCAGCAGCCAAGAGGGGCCCTACGAGCAGTACTTC.

The J gene is TRBJ1-4, the V gene TRBV30, with 8 bases aligning to TRBD1. J gave up 7 bases and V 5 bases, and 9 bases lay outside the gene matches. The germline CDR1 and CDR2 sequences are GTSNPN and SVGIG (reference sequence). There are 14 residues in the CDR3. The chain's CDR3 is CAWLVRGRREKLFF. The CDR3 coding sequence is TGTGCCTGGTTGGTCAGGGGGCGCCGTGAAAAACTGTTTTTT.

The chain combines TRBV2 with TRBJ1-1, with D unresolved. The germline CDR1 and CDR2 sequences are SNHLY and FYNNEI. The length of the CDR3 is 13 residues. Trimming left V 5 bases short and J 0 bases short, with 7 bases between. CDR3 DNA: TGTGCCAGCAGTTTGGATATGAACACTGAAGCTTTCTTT. Residues: CASSLDMNTEAFF.